This T cell receptor (beta chain) was observed in a study of CD8 T cells in Susac syndrome. cDNA came from about 0.5 to 1 ug RNA primed by random hexamers. The immunoSEQ assay covered 54 Vbeta and 13 Jbeta segments for CDR3. In TCRdb, the immunoSEQ multiplex PCR reads were re-called with MiXCR into one record per CDR3 protein. The sample gives 110,000 or so distinct CDR3 sequences, less than 95% of which show up once; 0.095% to 0.1% is in the top ten. The V and J ends lost 2 bases and 4 bases, in that order; junction bases with no gene match: 8. The CDR3 sequence is 17 residues long. Germline V gives CDR1 SGHRS, CDR2 YFSETQ. Healthy donors served as the controls. They were matched for age and sex. Turning to this clonotype: Its antigen is undetermined.

Study findings and constraints: Only a relatively small number of individuals were included in the TCR sequencing and HLA analysis.

The sequenced material came from CD4+ T cells from PBMCs. The V and J genes are TRBV5-1 and TRBJ2-3; TRBD1 agrees at 12 bases. The sequence was collected from a human donor in good health. CDR3 region: CASSFTGQGALADTQYF. DNA of the CDR3: TGCGCCAGCAGCTTCACGGGACAGGGGGCGCTCGCAGATACGCAGTATTTT.